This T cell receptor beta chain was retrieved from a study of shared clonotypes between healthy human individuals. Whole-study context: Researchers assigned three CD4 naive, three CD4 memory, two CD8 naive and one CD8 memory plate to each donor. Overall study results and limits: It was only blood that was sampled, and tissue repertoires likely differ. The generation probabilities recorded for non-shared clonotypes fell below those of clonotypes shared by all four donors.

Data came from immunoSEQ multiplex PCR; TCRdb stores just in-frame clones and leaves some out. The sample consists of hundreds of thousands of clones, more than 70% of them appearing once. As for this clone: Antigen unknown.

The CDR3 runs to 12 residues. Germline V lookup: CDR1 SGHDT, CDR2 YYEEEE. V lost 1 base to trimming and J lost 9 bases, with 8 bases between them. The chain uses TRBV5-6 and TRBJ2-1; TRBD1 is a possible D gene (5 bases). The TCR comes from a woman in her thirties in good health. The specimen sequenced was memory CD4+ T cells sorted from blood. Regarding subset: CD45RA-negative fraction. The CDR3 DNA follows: TGTGCCAGCAGCTTGTTGGGGCCTGAGCAGTTCTTC. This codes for CASSLLGPEQFF.